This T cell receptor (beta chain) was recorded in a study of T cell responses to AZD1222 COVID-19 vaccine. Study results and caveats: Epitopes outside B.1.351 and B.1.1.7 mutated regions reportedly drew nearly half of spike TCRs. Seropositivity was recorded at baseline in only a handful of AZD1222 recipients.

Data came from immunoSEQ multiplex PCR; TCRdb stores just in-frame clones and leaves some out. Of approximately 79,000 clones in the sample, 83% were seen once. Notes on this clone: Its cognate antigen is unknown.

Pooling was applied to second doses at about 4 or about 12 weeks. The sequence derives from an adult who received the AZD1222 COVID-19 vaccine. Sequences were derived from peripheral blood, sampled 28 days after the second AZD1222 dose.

For the CDR3, the DNA is TGTGCCAGCAGCTTAGACGGGAGCAATCAGCCCCAGCATTTT. Translating gives CASSLDGSNQPQHF. The genes are TRBV7-2 and TRBJ1-5; D is undetermined. Trimming pared 1 base from V and 1 base from J, leaving 5 bases between. There are 14 residues in the CDR3. Germline assignment: CDR1 SGHTA and CDR2 FQGNSA.